The present T cell receptor (beta chain) was sequenced within a study of blood T cell repertoires in COVID-19. The CDR3 extends over 17 amino acids. The V and J ends lost 3 bases and 3 bases, in that order; junction bases with no gene match: 13. Germline values: CDR1 SEHNR, CDR2 FQNEAQ (reference sequence). Data came from immunoSEQ multiplex PCR; TCRdb stores just in-frame clones and leaves some out. The sample carries 150,000 or so clones, 70% to 90% recorded once. Sequenced material: peripheral blood. The sequence came from a human donor in a cohort sampled during active COVID-19. This sequence joins TRBV7-9 and TRBJ2-5; TRBD1 agrees at 7 bases. This chain's CDR3 is CASSLRLQGFSKETQYF. The CDR3 coding sequence is TGTGCCAGCAGCTTGCGGTTACAGGGGTTTTCAAAAGAGACCCAGTACTTC.